The source of this T cell receptor (beta chain) is a study of cytomegalovirus exposure and HLA in healthy donors. Study overall: Most genotyped donors, 65% to 90% of more than 300, had Caucasian-associated genetic ancestry. Study conclusions and caveats: Cytomegalovirus association was listed for 150 or so TCR beta chains. For most TCR beta V segments, an earlier analysis put the productive rate at about 87% or about 30% of the time. As a later analysis revealed, the rate of TCR association differed by HLA locus, with DRB1 most and HLA-C fewest.

As for this clone: Its specificity is unknown.

This PCR relied on a set of 60 Vbeta primers and 13 Jbeta primers. Profiling relied on immunoSEQ multiplex PCR, and the TCRdb table lists in-frame clones only, not all of them. The data hold roughly 93,000 clones, with more than 65% observed a single time. Per germline, CDR1 SGHNT and CDR2 YYREEE (reference sequence). V shed 3 bases and J 1 base; nucleotides not matched to a gene: 16. This CDR3 contains 20 residues. The V call is TRBV5-4, the J call TRBJ2-5, with 12 bases fitting TRBD2. The source material was PBMCs. The receptor was derived from a human donor in good health. The CDR3 nucleotides are TGTGCCAGCAGCTCGAAAATCTTTAGACTAGCGGGAGATCCCCAAGAGACCCAGTACTTC. Translation gives CASSSKIFRLAGDPQETQYF.